Sequencing of this T cell receptor beta chain was carried out in a study of blood T cell repertoires in COVID-19 (dated by TCRdb to the early 2020s). With respect to the entire study: Samples from collaborators originated in the United States, Italy and Spain and spanned both the acute and convalescent phases of COVID-19. The repertoires were released in a freely available public database intended as a resource for research on the immune response to SARS-CoV-2. Deeply sampled blood TCRbeta repertoires from subjects exposed to, actively infected with, or recovered from COVID-19 were included in the dataset. Samples were obtained from the ongoing ImmuneRACE study (first 160 participants) and from about 1,300 subjects provided by 6 global collaborators. The prospective study material was composed of cDNA or gDNA derived from T cells, B-cell-depleted T cells, or PBMCs. Where available, HLA class I and class II types were obtained from metadata supplied by the sample provider rather than from assay-based typing. Sample metadata almost always included a de-identified subject ID, COVID-19 status, age in years and sex. What the work shows at the level of the full study, not this receptor alone: How much clinical and demographic metadata was included differed by source and by participant, and the metadata was provided uncurated.

This clone has just a few counts. The antigen it binds to is not known. No clone much larger than this one lies a single base away; base qualities are absent. The immunoSEQ Assay, a bias-controlled multiplex PCR, was used to amplify TCRbeta CDR3 regions from genomic DNA. The original methods were these. The number of nucleated cells in each sample was estimated by amplification of reference gene primers within the assay. Sequence reads were collapsed and filtered to measure the absolute abundance of every unique TCRbeta CDR3 rearrangement. For each sample, productive Simpson clonality was calculated by taking the square root of Simpson's diversity index across productive rearrangements. Drawn from immuneACCESS, this table holds only the in-frame rearrangements with V and J called that TCRdb kept. Clones are partly lost; checked studies trace under half to an unresolved V gene and leave the rest unexplained. The D gene and trimming were derived from the DNA, and the V and J assignments and clone size from that table. The sample has 200,000 to 250,000 clones on record, 81% of them singletons. Of the sample, about 10% falls within the top ten clones.

The CDR3 contains 15 residues, cysteine and phenylalanine counted. The DNA shown is the 45-base CDR3, in frame from base 1. Based on the germline V gene (reference sequence), the CDR1 and CDR2 sequences are SGHKS and YYEKEE. The trim is 1 base for V and 4 bases for J, with a gap of 14 bases between the germline ends. In the prospective study, participants were 18 to 89 years old, resided in about two dozen geographic areas of the United States, and were enrolled through a virtual design. In the prospective study, participants were assigned to cohorts based on the clinical history participants reported in a screening survey and a study questionnaire. Recovered participants in ImmuneRACE Cohort 3 were defined by two consecutive negative NP/OP PCR tests, clearance by a healthcare professional, or resolution of symptoms. In the prospective study, whole blood, serum and a nasopharyngeal or oropharyngeal swab were collected from each participant by mobile phlebotomists. Additional blood draws and questionnaires over an approximately 2-month period could optionally be provided by prospective study participants. Prospective study blood samples were shipped either frozen or at room temperature before DNA extraction.

The V gene is TRBV5-5 and the J gene is TRBJ1-2; the D gene cannot be resolved reliably. This clonotype was obtained from a man in his forties or fifties who had recovered from COVID-19. The sequenced sample consisted of PBMCs or T cells enriched from blood (not recorded which). The CDR3 region reads CASSLTPGAGYGYTF. At the DNA level, the sequence is TGTGCCAGCAGCTTGACTCCCGGTGCGGGCTATGGCTACACCTTC.